A selection of T cell receptor beta chains follows, all from one sample in a study of T cells in Graves' hyperthyroidism and ophthalmopathy. A single record per CDR3 protein comes from TCRdb applying MiXCR to the multiplex PCR reads. The repertoire holds more than 650,000 distinct CDR3 sequences, with 12% to 15% as singletons. Material: blood. These TCRs come from a woman aged 18-35 years with Graves' hyperthyroidism. Both conserved end residues are part of each CDR3.

j_gene: TRBJ2-1; v_gene: TRBV29-1; CDR3aa: CSAEGLAGVNEQFF
j_gene: TRBJ2-7; v_gene: TRBV7-9; CDR3aa: CASSSGTSGIEQYF
j_gene: TRBJ1-2; v_gene: TRBV7-9; CDR3aa: CASSLEGSSLDYGYTF
j_gene: TRBJ1-2; v_gene: TRBV9; CDR3aa: CASSAPGQGANGYTF
j_gene: TRBJ2-5; v_gene: TRBV20-1; CDR3aa: CSASRRGGGEETQYF
j_gene: TRBJ1-2; v_gene: TRBV19; CDR3aa: CASRHRDNYGYTF
j_gene: TRBJ2-7; v_gene: TRBV6-5; CDR3aa: CASSYTAPTAHWGEQYF
j_gene: TRBJ2-7; v_gene: TRBV6-1; CDR3aa: CASSAGPEEQYF
j_gene: TRBJ2-1; v_gene: TRBV7-9; CDR3aa: CASSLAWDRGFGSSYNEQFF
j_gene: TRBJ2-1; v_gene: TRBV7-3; CDR3aa: CASSLGQGARNEQFF
j_gene: TRBJ2-6; v_gene: TRBV28; CDR3aa: CASSRLLSGANVLTF
j_gene: TRBJ2-7; v_gene: TRBV11-2; CDR3aa: CASNTIGYEQYF
j_gene: TRBJ2-1; v_gene: TRBV2; CDR3aa: CASSPNPLIYQRDYNEQFF
j_gene: TRBJ1-1; v_gene: TRBV12-3/TRBV12-4; CDR3aa: CASTLQFGGGNTEAFF
j_gene: TRBJ1-1; v_gene: TRBV20-1; CDR3aa: CSARDGGLIGRDGVYTEAFF
j_gene: TRBJ2-3; v_gene: TRBV7-8; CDR3aa: CASSLEGSGRWDTQYF
j_gene: TRBJ1-5; v_gene: TRBV20-1; CDR3aa: CSGTAGGRNQPQHF
j_gene: TRBJ1-2; v_gene: TRBV5-1; CDR3aa: CASSFDGTGYGYTF
j_gene: TRBJ1-6; v_gene: TRBV28; CDR3aa: CASNMGTAGTPLHF
j_gene: TRBJ2-1; v_gene: TRBV20-1; CDR3aa: CSARGRLEQGNEQFF
j_gene: TRBJ2-1; v_gene: TRBV7-3; CDR3aa: CASSPSGSAVVDEQFF
j_gene: TRBJ2-1; v_gene: TRBV4-2; CDR3aa: CASSQAFGGSLHEQFF
j_gene: TRBJ1-1; v_gene: TRBV28; CDR3aa: CASSLNLEPAFF
j_gene: TRBJ2-6; v_gene: TRBV6-1; CDR3aa: CASRNTGATGANVLTF
j_gene: TRBJ2-1; v_gene: TRBV12-3/TRBV12-4; CDR3aa: CASSTSTNEQFF
j_gene: TRBJ2-3; v_gene: TRBV7-2; CDR3aa: CASRSGRLGDTQYF